This record concerns one T cell receptor (beta chain) sequence. The target of this receptor is not known. A much more abundant neighbour one base away suggests this may be a read error. The label giving this sample's treatment or condition can be read as: live attenuated yellow fever vaccine strain. PBMCs were isolated from peripheral blood using a standard Ficoll-Paque protocol. Dynabeads CD4 and CD8 positive selection kits were used to isolate the CD4 and CD8 T-cell fractions. RNA was extracted with TriZol from bulk PBMCs, CD4 and CD8 fractions, and dextramer-positive and dextramer-negative fractions. From the germline V gene, CDR1 is MNHEY and CDR2 is SVGEGT. Taken from cysteine to phenylalanine, the CDR3 has 13 residues. The kept DNA is CDR3 alone, 39 bases in frame from the first base. The sample belongs to a study of T cells after yellow fever vaccination (dated by TCRdb to the late 2010s). About the full investigation: Libraries from fractions with low cell numbers were prepared with the SMART-Seq v4 Ultra Low Input RNA kit. Bulk TCR alpha and beta repertoires were sequenced longitudinally to track T-cell clones before and after primary and booster YFV17D yellow fever vaccination. Two healthy male donors, one aged 18 to 30 and one aged 30 to 40 years, were included in the cohort. Blood samples were taken at several timepoints before and after primary and secondary immunization, and bulk PBMC replicates and cell subsets were isolated. Overall study results and their limits: Computational filtering was needed because FACS-sorted repertoires could contain abundant contaminating clonotypes from the bulk population. A small fraction of clonotypes appeared in both the CD4 and CD8 compartments, likely as a result of convergent recombination. Because only two donors were included in the study, the extent to which the findings can be generalized is limited. Compared with the primary T-cell response, the secondary T-cell response was weaker but faster, peaking on day 5 rather than day 15. Most clones expanded after primary vaccination were re-detected after the booster (about 95% of CD4 and around 88% of CD8), suggesting broad memory maintenance.

Sequenced on an Illumina NovaSeq 6000. TCR cDNA was synthesized by 5'RACE template switching, through which a universal primer site and unique molecular identifiers were introduced. Priming of cDNA synthesis was performed from both the TCR alpha and TCR beta constant segments. Library amplification involved two PCR steps, and the second step added sample barcodes and sequencing adapters. Libraries were sequenced on Illumina HiSeq 2500 (2x100 bp) or NovaSeq (2x150 bp). Per the authors' processing: MIGEC was used to demultiplex reads and collapse the reads into UMI consensus sequences, and MiXCR was used for V(D)J alignment. Clonotypes responding to the vaccine were identified with edgeR on replicate PBMC samples, with the criteria of FDR below 0.01 and a log2 fold change above 5 up to day 15. Each bulk clonotype was labeled CD4 or CD8 based on which sequenced repertoire, CD4 or CD8, contained the clonotype at higher abundance. The raw public reads went through TCRdb reprocessing: fastp at Q25, MiXCR clone calling, in-frame beta chains kept. Entries are consolidated by CDR3 protein sequence, retaining the most common genes and DNA. These V and J calls are TCRdb output, not the study's own analysis. Within this sample are about 220,000 distinct CDR3 sequences, with roughly 3% of them counted one time only. The ten largest account for roughly 3.2% of the sample.

The clonotype was recovered from a man aged 18 to 30 who received the YFV17D yellow fever vaccine. The chain uses TRBV6-2 or TRBV6-3 and TRBJ1-2; 7 junctional bases match TRBD1. The sample in question was CD4+ T cells sorted from PBMCs, obtained 10 days after the yellow fever booster vaccination. The base sequence is TGTGCCAGCAGAGGGACAGTTAACTATGGCTTCACCTTC. Its protein product is CASRGTVNYGFTF.